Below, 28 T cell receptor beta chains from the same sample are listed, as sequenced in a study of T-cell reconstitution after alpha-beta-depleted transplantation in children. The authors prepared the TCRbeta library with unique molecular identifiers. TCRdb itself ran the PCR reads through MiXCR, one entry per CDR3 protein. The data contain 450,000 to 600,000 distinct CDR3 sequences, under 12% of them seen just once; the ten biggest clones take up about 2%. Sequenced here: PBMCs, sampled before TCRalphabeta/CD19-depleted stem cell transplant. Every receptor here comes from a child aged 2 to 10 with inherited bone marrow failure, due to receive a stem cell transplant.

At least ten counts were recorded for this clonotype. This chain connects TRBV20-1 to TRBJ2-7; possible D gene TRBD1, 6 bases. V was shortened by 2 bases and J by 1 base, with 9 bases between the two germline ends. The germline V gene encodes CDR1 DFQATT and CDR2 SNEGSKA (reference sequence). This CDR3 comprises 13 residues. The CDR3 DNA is TGCAGTGCTAGACTGACAGGATCCTACGAGCAGTACTTC. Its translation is CSARLTGSYEQYF.

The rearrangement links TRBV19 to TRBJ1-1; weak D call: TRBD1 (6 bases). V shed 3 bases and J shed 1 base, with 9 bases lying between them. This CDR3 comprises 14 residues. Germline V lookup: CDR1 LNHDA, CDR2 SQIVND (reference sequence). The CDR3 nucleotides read TGTGCCAGTAGTATTTCCAGGGGGAACACTGAAGCTTTCTTT. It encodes CASSISRGNTEAFF.

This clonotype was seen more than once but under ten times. The CDR3 sequence: CATSSGRALAWNEQFF. CDR3 nucleotide sequence: TGTGCCACTTCTTCCGGGAGGGCCTTAGCGTGGAATGAGCAGTTCTTC. The chain employs TRBV24-1 and TRBJ2-1, with 8 positions matching TRBD2. Per the germline V gene, CDR1 is KGHDR and CDR2 is SFDVKD. V shed 10 bases, J shed 7 bases, and the junction held 17 bases outside the gene matches. The CDR3 is 16 amino acids.

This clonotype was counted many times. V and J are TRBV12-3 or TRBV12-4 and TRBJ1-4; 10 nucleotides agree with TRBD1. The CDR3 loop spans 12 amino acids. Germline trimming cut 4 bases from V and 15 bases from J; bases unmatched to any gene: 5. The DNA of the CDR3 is TGTGCCAGCAGTTCCGGACAGGGGGAATTGTTTTTT. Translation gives CASSSGQGELFF.

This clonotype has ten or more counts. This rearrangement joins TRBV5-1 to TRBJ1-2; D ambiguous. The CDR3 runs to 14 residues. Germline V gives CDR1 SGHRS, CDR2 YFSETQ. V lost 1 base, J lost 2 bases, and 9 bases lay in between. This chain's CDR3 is CASSLNPGNYGYTF. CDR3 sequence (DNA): TGCGCCAGCAGCTTGAACCCGGGGAACTATGGCTACACCTTC.

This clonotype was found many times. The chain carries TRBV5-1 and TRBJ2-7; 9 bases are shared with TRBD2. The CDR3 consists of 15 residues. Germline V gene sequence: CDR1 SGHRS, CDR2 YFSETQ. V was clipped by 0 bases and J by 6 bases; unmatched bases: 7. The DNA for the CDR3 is TGCGCCAGCAGCTTGGAAGTCGCGGGAGGGCGCGAGCAGTACTTC. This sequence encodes CASSLEVAGGREQYF.

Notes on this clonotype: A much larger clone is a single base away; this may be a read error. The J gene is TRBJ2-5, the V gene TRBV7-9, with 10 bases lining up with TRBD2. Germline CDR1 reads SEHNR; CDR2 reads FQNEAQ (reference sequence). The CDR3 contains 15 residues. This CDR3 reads CASSLTLAGEETQNF. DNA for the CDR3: TGTGCCAGCAGCTTAACTCTAGCGGGAGAAGAGACCCAGAACTTC. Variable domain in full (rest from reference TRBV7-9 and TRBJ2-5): DTGVSQNPRHKITKRGQNVTFRCDPISEHNRLYWYRQTLGQGPEFLTYFQNEAQLEKSRLLSDRFSAERPKGSFSTLEIQRTEQGDSAMYLCASSLTLAGEETQNFGPGTRLLVL.

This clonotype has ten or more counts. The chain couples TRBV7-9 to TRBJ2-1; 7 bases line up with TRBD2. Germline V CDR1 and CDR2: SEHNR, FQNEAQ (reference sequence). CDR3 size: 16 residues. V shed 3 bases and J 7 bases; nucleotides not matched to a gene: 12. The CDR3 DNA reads TGTGCCAGCAGCTTGCCTGGGAGCGGGATTGATAATGAGCAGTTCTTC. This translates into CASSLPGSGIDNEQFF.

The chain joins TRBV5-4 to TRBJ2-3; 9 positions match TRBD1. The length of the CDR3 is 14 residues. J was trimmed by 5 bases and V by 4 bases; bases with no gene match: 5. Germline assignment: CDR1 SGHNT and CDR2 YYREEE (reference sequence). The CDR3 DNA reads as TGTGCCAGCAGCCTGACAGGGGGTATAGATACGCAGTATTTT. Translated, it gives CASSLTGGIDTQYF.

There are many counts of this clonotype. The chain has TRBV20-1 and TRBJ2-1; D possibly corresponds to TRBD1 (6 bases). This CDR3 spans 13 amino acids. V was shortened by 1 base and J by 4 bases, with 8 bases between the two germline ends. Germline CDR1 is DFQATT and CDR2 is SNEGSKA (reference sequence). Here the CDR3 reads CSARGGLYNEQFF. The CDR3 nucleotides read TGCAGTGCTAGAGGGGGGCTATACAATGAGCAGTTCTTC.

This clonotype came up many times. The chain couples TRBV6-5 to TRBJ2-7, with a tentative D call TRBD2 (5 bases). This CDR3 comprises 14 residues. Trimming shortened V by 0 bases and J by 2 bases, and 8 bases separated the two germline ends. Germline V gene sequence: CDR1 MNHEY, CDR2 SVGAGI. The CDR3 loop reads CASSYSLGAYEQYF. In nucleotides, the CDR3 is TGTGCCAGCAGTTACTCGTTGGGAGCCTACGAGCAGTACTTC.

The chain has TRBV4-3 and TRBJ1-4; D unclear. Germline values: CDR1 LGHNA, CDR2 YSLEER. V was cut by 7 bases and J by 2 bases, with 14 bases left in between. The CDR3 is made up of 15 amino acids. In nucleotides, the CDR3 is TGCGCCAGCACCAACTTCGGCAGGACTAATGAAAAACTGTTTTTT. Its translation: CASTNFGRTNEKLFF.

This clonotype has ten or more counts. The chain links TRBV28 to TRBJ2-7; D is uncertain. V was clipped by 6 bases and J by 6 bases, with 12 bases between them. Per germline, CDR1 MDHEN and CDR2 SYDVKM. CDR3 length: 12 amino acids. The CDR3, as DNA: TGTGCCAGCAGCCCTTTCTTTGCCGAGCAGTACTTC. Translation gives CASSPFFAEQYF.

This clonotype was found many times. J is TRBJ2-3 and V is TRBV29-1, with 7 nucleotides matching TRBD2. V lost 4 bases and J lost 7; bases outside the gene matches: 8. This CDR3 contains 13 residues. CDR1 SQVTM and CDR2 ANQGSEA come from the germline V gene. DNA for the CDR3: TGCAGCGTTGTACGACTAGCAAGTTATACGCAGTATTTT. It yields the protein CSVVRLASYTQYF.

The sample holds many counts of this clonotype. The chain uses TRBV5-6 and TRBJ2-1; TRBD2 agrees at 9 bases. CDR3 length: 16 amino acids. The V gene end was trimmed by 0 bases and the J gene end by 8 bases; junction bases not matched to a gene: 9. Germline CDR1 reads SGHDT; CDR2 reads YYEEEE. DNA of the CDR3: TGTGCCAGCAGCTTGGAACTAGCGGGTGCGGGGGATGAGCAGTTCTTC. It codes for CASSLELAGAGDEQFF.

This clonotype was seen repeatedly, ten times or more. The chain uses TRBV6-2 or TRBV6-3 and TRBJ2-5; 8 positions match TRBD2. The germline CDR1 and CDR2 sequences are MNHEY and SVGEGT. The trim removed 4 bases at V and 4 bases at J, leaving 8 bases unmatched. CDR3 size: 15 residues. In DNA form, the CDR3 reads TGTGCCAGCAGTTCACCAGCGGGAGTGCGAGAGACCCAGTACTTC. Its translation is CASSSPAGVRETQYF.

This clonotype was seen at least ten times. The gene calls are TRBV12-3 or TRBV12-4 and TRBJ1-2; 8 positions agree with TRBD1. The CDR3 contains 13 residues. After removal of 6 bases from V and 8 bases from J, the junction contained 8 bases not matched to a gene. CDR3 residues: CASRTSGGKGYTF. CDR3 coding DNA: TGTGCCAGCAGAACCTCAGGGGGCAAGGGCTACACCTTC.

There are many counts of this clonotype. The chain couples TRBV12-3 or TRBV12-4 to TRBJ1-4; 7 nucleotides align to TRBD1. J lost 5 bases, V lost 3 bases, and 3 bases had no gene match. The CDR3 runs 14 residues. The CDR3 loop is CASSFVGQNEKLFF. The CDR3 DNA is TGTGCCAGCAGTTTCGTGGGACAGAATGAAAAACTGTTTTTT.

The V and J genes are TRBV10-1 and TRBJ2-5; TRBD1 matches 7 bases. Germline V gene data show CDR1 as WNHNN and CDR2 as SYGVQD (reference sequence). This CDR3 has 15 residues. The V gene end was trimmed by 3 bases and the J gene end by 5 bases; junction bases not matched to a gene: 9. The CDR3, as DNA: TGCGCCAGCAGTGATTCGTCAGGGGGTCCTGAGACCCAGTACTTC. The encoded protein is CASSDSSGGPETQYF.

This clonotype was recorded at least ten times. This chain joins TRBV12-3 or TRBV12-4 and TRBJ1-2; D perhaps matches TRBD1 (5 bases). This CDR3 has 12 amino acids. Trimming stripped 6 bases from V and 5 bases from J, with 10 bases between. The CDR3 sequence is CASRGGDYGYTF. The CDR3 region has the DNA TGTGCCAGCAGGGGAGGGGATTATGGCTACACCTTC.

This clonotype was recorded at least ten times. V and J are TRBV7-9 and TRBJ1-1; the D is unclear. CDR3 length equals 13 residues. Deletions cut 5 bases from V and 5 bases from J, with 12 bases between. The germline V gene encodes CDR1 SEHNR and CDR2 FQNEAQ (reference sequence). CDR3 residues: CASSGTGWTEAFF. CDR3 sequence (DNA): TGTGCCAGCAGCGGAACCGGGTGGACTGAAGCTTTCTTT.

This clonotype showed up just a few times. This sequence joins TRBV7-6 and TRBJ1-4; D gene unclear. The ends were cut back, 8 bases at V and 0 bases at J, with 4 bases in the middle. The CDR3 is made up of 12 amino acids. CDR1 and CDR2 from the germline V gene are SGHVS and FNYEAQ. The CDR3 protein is CASGPTNEKLFF. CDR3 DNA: TGTGCCAGCGGTCCAACTAATGAAAAACTGTTTTTT.

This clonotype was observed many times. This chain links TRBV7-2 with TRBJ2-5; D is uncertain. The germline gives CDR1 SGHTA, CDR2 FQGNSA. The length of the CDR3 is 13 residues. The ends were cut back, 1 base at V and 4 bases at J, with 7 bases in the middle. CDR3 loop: CASSLGSPETQYF. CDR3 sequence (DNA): TGTGCCAGCAGCTTAGGGAGCCCAGAGACCCAGTACTTC.

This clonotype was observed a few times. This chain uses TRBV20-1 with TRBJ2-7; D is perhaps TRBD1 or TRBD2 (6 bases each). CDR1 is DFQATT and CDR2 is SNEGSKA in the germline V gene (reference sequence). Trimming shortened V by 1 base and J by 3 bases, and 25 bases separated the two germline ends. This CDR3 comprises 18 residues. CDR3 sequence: CSARAFTWGAQVGYEQYF. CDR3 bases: TGCAGTGCTAGAGCTTTCACGTGGGGGGCGCAGGTGGGCTACGAGCAGTACTTC.

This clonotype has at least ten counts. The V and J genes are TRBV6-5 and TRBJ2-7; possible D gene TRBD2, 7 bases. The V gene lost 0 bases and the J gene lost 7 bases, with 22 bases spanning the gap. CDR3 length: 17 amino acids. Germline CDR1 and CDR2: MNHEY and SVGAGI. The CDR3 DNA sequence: TGTGCCAGCAGTTACTCGAAGGAGGGACTAAGGGGGTGGGAGCAGTACTTC. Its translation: CASSYSKEGLRGWEQYF.

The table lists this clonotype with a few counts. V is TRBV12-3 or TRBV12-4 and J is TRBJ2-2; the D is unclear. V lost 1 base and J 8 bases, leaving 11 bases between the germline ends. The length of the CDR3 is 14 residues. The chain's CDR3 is CASSLGVPLGELFF. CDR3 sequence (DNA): TGTGCCAGCAGTTTAGGGGTCCCCCTGGGGGAGCTGTTTTTT.

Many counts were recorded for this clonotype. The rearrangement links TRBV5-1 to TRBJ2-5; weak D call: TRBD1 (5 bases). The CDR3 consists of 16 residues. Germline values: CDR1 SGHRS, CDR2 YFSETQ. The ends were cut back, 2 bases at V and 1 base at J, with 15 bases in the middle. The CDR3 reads CASSLLVGQSQETQYF. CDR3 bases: TGCGCCAGCAGCTTACTCGTAGGACAATCCCAAGAGACCCAGTACTTC.

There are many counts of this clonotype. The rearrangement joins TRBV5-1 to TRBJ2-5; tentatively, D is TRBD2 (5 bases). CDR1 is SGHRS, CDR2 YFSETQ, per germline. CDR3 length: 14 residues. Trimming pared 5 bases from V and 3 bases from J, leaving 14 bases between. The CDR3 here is CASRGRGREETQYF. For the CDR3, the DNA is TGCGCCAGCAGAGGCCGAGGGCGGGAAGAGACCCAGTACTTC. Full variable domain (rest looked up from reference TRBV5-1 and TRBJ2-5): KAGVTQTPRYLIKTRGQQVTLSCSPISGHRSVSWYQQTPGQGLQFLFEYFSETQRNKGNFPGRFSGRQFSNSRSEMNVSTLELGDSALYLCASRGRGREETQYFGPGTRLLVL.